The entry below gives a single TCR beta chain sequence along with its context. This entry is derived from a study of blood T cell repertoires in COVID-19. Across the study: From the United States, Italy and Spain came samples of acute and convalescent COVID-19. Sources were T cells, B-cell-depleted T cells, or PBMCs; the material itself was cDNA or gDNA.

As handled by the study authors: The assay estimated nucleated cells by amplifying reference gene primers. Libraries were prepared by immunoSEQ multiplex PCR; TCRdb keeps only in-frame clonotypes and omits some of them. V and J calls and clone size follow that table, whereas D and trimming were derived from the DNA. The repertoire holds over 95,000 clones, 81% seen once, with more than 9% in the top ten. Germline CDR1 is SGHTA and CDR2 is FQGNSA. J lost 8 bases, V lost 3 bases, and 8 bases had no gene match. The CDR3 contains 15 residues. The sequenced sample consisted of peripheral blood. The chain uses TRBV7-2 and TRBJ2-1; 9 nucleotides agree with TRBD2. The receptor comes from a human donor in a cohort sampled during active COVID-19. The CDR3: CASSLTGLAIYEQFF. CDR3 nucleotides: TGTGCCAGCAGCTTGACGGGACTAGCAATCTATGAGCAGTTCTTC.